This T cell receptor (beta chain) was retrieved from a study of regulatory T cells in long-lasting Graves disease. CDR3 length equals 18 residues. The V segment lost 3 bases and the J segment 0 bases; nucleotides outside the gene matches: 9. The germline gives CDR1 KGHSH, CDR2 LQKENI. CDR3-region Arm-PCR and iRepertoire HTBI primers produced the TCR beta libraries. One entry per CDR3 protein, called by TCRdb with MiXCR from the multiplex PCR reads. Here the sample spans around 420,000 distinct CDR3 sequences, around 16% being singletons. Time point defined: newly diagnosed GD, antithyroid drugs for less than 3 months. Generation of the TCR library employed RNA extracted from PBMCs. In addition, the sample was reused for a study of T cells in Graves' hyperthyroidism and ophthalmopathy.

The V gene is TRBV18, the J gene TRBJ2-1, with TRBD1 matching 9 bases. The sequenced sample was peripheral blood mononuclear cells (PBMCs), obtained at new diagnosis, from a patient treated with antithyroid drugs. The receptor comes from a woman aged 40 to 50 with Graves disease. CDR3 sequence (DNA): TGTGCCAGCTCACCGGGGACAGGGAAGGGAAGCTCCTACAATGAGCAGTTCTTC. Protein sequence: CASSPGTGKGSSYNEQFF.